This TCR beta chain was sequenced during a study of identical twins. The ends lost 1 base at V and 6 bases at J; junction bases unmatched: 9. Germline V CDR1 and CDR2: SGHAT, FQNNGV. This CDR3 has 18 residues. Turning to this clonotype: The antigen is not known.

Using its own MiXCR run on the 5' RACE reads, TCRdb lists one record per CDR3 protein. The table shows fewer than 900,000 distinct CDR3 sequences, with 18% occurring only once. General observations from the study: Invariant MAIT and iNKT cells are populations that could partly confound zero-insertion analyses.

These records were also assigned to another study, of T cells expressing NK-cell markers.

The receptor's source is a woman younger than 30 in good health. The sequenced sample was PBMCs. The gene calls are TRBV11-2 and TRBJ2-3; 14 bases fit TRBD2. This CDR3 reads CASSLVTGLAGVGDTQYF. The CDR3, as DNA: TGTGCCAGCAGCTTAGTAACGGGACTAGCGGGAGTAGGCGATACGCAGTATTTT.